Each of the 3 T cell receptor beta chains below was sequenced from the same sample in a study of shared clonotypes between healthy human individuals (dated by TCRdb to the early 2020s). Libraries were built with the immunoSEQ multiplex PCR assay. TCRdb mirrors the immuneACCESS table, restricted to in-frame sequences. Some clones are absent from its copies; in checked studies, under half trace to an unresolved V gene, and the reason for the others is unknown. The sample table records around 700,000 clones; around 72% of these occur just once. The top ten hold about 1.7% of the sample. Material for sequencing was memory CD4+ T cells sorted from blood. The sample's cell subset or site label, decoded: CD45RA-negative fraction. All receptors derive from a woman in her thirties in good health.

V usage is TRBV5-1 and J usage is TRBJ2-3; 10 nucleotides match TRBD2. This CDR3 has 16 residues. Trimming cost V 5 bases and J 0 bases; bases outside gene matches: 6. Germline V lookup: CDR1 SGHRS, CDR2 YFSETQ. The CDR3 bases are TGCGCCAGCAGATTCACTAGCGGGACTAGCACAGATACGCAGTATTTT. It is translated as CASRFTSGTSTDTQYF.

Of note for this clone: This clone may be a read error of a much larger clone one base away. The chain couples TRBV2 to TRBJ2-6; D ambiguous. Looked up from germline, CDR1 is SNHLY and CDR2 is FYNNEI. The CDR3 sequence is 14 residues long. Trimming stripped 2 bases from V and 0 bases from J, with 2 bases between. The CDR3 sequence: CASSENSGANVLTF. In DNA, the CDR3 is TGTGCCAGCAGTGAAAACTCTGGGGCCAACGTCCTGACTTTC.

This clone was detected only a few times. Other DNA sequences in the sample encode the same CDR3. The CDR3 protein is CASSPGTEGNTIYF. In nucleotides, the CDR3 is TGCGCCAGCAGCCCCGGGACAGAAGGAAACACCATATATTTT. The chain combines TRBV5-1 with TRBJ1-3, with 7 positions matching TRBD1. Losses at the gene ends were 4 bases for V and 4 bases for J; bases not matched to a gene: 5. The germline CDR1 and CDR2 sequences are SGHRS and YFSETQ. CDR3 length: 14 amino acids.